The 8 T cell receptor beta chains reported below all come from one sample, sequenced in a study of shared clonotypes between healthy human individuals. The assay was immunoSEQ multiplex PCR, and TCRdb's table has in-frame clones only and misses some. This repertoire shows about 1,800,000 clones, about 95% found once; its top ten account for under 1.5%. Terminally differentiated effector memory CD45RA+ cells were excluded from the naive CD8 cells, which were CD45RO-negative and positively selected for CCR7. The sequencing sample was made of naive CD8+ T cells sorted from blood. The receptors here all came from a man between 18 and 35 years old in good health.

The genes are TRBV6-4 and TRBJ1-2; perhaps TRBD1 as D (6 bases). The CDR3 totals 15 residues. V lost 3 bases and J 8 bases, leaving 19 bases between the germline ends. Germline V lookup: CDR1 MRHNA, CDR2 SNTAGT. The CDR3 DNA sequence: TGTGCCAGCAGTGAGAACGGGGCAGGGGCTGGAGGCTACACCTTC. It translates to CASSENGAGAGGYTF.

The chain recombines TRBV4-3 with TRBJ2-1, with D unclear. Germline CDR1 reads LGHNA; CDR2 reads YSLEER. The ends were cut back, 4 bases at V and 6 bases at J, with 16 bases in the middle. The CDR3 contains 15 residues. CDR3 DNA: TGCGCCAGCAGCCCCTCCGCAAACTGGGGCAATGAGCAGTTCTTC. This codes for CASSPSANWGNEQFF.

The rearrangement uses TRBV28 and TRBJ2-5, with a tentative D call TRBD1 (6 bases). The CDR3 has 13 residues. Between the trimmed V and J ends, which lost 4 bases and 2 bases, there was a span of 8 bases. The V gene's germline CDR1 is MDHEN and CDR2 SYDVKM. Here the CDR3 reads CASSYGQQETQYF. Here the CDR3 DNA reads TGTGCCAGCAGTTACGGACAGCAAGAGACCCAGTACTTC. Using reference TRBV28 and TRBJ2-5 for the parts outside the CDR3, the full variable domain is DVKVTQSSRYLVKRTGEKVFLECVQDMDHENMFWYRQDPGLGLRLIYFSYDVKMKEKGDIPEGYSVSREKKERFSLILESASTNQTSMYLCASSYGQQETQYFGPGTRLLVL.

The V call is TRBV6-1, the J call TRBJ2-3; TRBD2 is a possible D gene (5 bases). Germline V CDR1 and CDR2: MNHNS, SASEGT. CDR3 length: 12 residues. V lost 4 bases to trimming and J lost 4 bases, with 6 bases between them. In DNA form, the CDR3 reads TGTGCCAGCAGTGCAGCGGCAGATACGCAGTATTTT. It specifies CASSAAADTQYF.

The V gene is TRBV28, the J gene TRBJ1-5; D uncertain. CDR3 length: 13 amino acids. The ends were cut back, 3 bases at V and 6 bases at J, with 9 bases in the middle. From germline, CDR1 is MDHEN and CDR2 SYDVKM. The CDR3 nucleotides read TGTGCCAGCAGTTTGGGGATGTCTCAGCCCCAGCATTTT. Translated: CASSLGMSQPQHF. The full variable domain, its missing parts supplied by reference TRBV28 and TRBJ1-5, is DVKVTQSSRYLVKRTGEKVFLECVQDMDHENMFWYRQDPGLGLRLIYFSYDVKMKEKGDIPEGYSVSREKKERFSLILESASTNQTSMYLCASSLGMSQPQHFGDGTRLSIL.

Worth noting for this clone: One end of the junction is discordant with germline, which a read error may explain. This rearrangement joins TRBV4-1 to TRBJ2-7; D not certain. Germline CDR1 MGHRA, CDR2 YSYEKL. The CDR3 loop spans 15 amino acids. The CDR3 DNA reads as TGCGCCAGCAGCCAAGACGTCCACGCGGTGACCCTCCCAGCCTTC. Its translation is CASSQDVHAVTLPAF.

The rearrangement joins TRBV20-1 to TRBJ1-1, with unresolved D. Germline CDR1 reads DFQATT; CDR2 reads SNEGSKA (reference sequence). V lost 3 bases, J lost 3 bases, and 5 bases lay in between. This CDR3 comprises 11 residues. CDR3 sequence: CSARVDTEAFF. As DNA, the CDR3 is TGCAGTGCTAGGGTGGACACTGAAGCTTTCTTT.

This clone was seen only once. J is TRBJ2-2 and V is TRBV29-1, with D hard to call. This CDR3 spans 11 amino acids. The V end lost 3 bases, the J end lost 5 bases, and 4 bases lay between the germline ends. Germline V gene data show CDR1 as SQVTM and CDR2 as ANQGSEA. CDR3 nucleotides: TGCAGCGTTGATTGGACCGGGGAGCTGTTTTTT. Protein product: CSVDWTGELFF.